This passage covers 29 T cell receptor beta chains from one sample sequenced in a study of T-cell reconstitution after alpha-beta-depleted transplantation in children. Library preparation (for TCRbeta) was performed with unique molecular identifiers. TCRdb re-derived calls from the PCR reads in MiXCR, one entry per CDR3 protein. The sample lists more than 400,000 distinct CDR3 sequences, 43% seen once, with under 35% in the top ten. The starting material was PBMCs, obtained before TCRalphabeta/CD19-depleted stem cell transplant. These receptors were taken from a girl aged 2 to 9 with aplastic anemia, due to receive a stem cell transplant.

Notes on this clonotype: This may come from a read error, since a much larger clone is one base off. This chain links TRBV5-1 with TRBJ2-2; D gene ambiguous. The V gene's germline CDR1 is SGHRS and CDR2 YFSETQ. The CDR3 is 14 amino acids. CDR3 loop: CAISPQPNTGELFF. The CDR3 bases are TGCGCCATCAGCCCTCAACCGAACACCGGGGAGCTGTTTTTT.

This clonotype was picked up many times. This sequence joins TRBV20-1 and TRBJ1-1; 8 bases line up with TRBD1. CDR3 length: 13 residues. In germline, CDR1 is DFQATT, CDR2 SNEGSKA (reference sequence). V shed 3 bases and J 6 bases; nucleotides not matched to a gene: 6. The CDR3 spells CSASSQQGAEAFF. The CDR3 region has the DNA TGCAGTGCTAGTAGTCAACAGGGGGCTGAAGCTTTCTTT.

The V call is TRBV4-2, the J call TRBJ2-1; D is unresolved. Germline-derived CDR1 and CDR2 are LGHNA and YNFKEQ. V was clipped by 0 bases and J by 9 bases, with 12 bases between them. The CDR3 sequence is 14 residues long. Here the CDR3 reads CASSQESGYGEQFF. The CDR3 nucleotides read TGTGCCAGCAGCCAAGAATCCGGTTACGGTGAGCAGTTCTTC.

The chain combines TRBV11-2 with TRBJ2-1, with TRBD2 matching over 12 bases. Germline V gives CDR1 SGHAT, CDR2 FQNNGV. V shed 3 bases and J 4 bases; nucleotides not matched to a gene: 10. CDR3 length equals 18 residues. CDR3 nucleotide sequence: TGTGCCAGCAGCTTGTCCGCATTCACTAGCGGGAGGTACAATGAGCAGTTCTTC. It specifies CASSLSAFTSGRYNEQFF. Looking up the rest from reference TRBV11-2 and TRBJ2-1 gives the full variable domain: EAGVAQSPRYKIIEKRQSVAFWCNPISGHATLYWYQQILGQGPKLLIQFQNNGVVDDSQLPKDRFSAERLKGVDSTLKIQPAKLEDSAVYLCASSLSAFTSGRYNEQFFGPGTRLTVL.

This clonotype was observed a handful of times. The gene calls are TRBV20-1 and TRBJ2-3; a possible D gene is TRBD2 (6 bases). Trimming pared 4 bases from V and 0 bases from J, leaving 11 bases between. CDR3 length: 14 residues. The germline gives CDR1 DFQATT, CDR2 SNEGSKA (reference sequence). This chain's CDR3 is CSANVGGSTDTQYF. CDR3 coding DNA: TGCAGTGCTAACGTGGGGGGTAGCACAGATACGCAGTATTTT.

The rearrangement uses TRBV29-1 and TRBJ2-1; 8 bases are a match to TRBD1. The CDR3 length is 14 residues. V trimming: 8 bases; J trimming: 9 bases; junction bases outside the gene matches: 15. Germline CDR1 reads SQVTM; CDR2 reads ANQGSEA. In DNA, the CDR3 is TGCAGCTTCTATGGACAGGGTTGGGCAAGTGAGCAGTTCTTC. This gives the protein CSFYGQGWASEQFF.

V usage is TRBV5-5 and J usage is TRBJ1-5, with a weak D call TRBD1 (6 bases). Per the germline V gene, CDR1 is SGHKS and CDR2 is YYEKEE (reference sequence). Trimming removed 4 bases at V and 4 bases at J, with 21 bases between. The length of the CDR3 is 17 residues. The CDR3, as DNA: TGTGCCAGCAGCACCCATGGGACACCCGAACTTAATCAGCCCCAGCATTTT. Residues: CASSTHGTPELNQPQHF.

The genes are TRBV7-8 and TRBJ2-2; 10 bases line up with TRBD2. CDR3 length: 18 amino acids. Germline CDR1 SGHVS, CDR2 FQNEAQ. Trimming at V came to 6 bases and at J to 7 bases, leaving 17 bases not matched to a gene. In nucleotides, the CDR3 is TGTGCCAGCAGAGACCCTTACGGGACTAGCGAAAGATTCGGGGAGCTGTTTTTT. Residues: CASRDPYGTSERFGELFF.

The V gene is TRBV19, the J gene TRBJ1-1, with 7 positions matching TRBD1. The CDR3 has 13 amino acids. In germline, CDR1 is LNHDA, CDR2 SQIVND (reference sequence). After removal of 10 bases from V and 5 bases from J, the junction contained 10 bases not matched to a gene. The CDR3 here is CATWHRGGTEAFF. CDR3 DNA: TGTGCCACCTGGCACAGGGGAGGTACTGAAGCTTTCTTT.

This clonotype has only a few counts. The CDR3 region is CASSYSGVQPQHF. CDR3 DNA: TGTGCCAGCAGTTACTCAGGGGTGCAGCCCCAGCATTTT. The J gene is TRBJ1-5, the V gene TRBV6-2 or TRBV6-3, with D perhaps TRBD1 (5 bases). V shed 0 bases and J shed 7 bases, with 7 bases lying between them. Germline V gene data show CDR1 as MNHEY and CDR2 as SVGEGT. This CDR3 contains 13 residues.

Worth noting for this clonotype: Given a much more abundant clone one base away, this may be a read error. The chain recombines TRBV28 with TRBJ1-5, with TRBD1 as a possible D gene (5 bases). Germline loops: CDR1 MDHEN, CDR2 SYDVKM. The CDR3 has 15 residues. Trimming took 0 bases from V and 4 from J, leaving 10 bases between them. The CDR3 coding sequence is TGTGCCAGCAGTTTATGGGTACAGGCTAATCAGCCCCAGCATTTT. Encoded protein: CASSLWVQANQPQHF.

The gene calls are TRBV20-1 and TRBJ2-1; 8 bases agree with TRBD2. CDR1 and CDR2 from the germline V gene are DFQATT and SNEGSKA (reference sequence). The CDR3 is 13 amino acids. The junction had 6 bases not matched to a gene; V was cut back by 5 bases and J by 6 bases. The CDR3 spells CSAAGTRINEQFF. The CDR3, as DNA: TGCAGTGCTGCCGGGACTAGGATCAATGAGCAGTTCTTC.

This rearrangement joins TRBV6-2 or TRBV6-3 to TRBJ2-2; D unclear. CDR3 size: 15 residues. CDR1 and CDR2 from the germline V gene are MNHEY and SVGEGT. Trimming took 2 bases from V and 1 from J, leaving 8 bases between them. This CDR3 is CASSYRARNTGELFF. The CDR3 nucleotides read TGTGCCAGCAGTTACAGGGCTAGGAACACCGGGGAGCTGTTTTTT.

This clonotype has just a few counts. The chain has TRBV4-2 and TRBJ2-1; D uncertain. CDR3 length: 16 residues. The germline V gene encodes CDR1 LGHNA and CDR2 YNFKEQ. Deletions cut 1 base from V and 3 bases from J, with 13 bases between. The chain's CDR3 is CASSQGSEMVYNEQFF. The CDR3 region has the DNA TGTGCCAGCAGCCAAGGGTCTGAAATGGTCTACAATGAGCAGTTCTTC.

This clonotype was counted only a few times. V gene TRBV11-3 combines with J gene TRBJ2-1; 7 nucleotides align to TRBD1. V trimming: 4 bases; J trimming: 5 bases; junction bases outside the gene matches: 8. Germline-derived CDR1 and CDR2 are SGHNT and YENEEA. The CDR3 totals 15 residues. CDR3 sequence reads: CASSSTGPLHNEQFF. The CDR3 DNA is TGTGCCAGCAGCTCGACAGGGCCCCTACACAATGAGCAGTTCTTC.

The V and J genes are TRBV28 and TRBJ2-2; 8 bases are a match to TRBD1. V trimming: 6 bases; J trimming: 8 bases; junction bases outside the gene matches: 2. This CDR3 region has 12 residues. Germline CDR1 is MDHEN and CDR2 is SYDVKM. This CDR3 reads CASSRTGGELFF. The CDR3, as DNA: TGTGCCAGCAGCCGGACAGGGGGGGAGCTGTTTTTT.

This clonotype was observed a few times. The CDR3 bases are TGCAGTGCTTGGAGGGAGAACCAAGAGACCCAGTACTTC. Amino acids: CSAWRENQETQYF. The V gene is TRBV20-1, the J gene TRBJ2-5, with D tentatively TRBD2 (6 bases). The CDR3 totals 13 residues. The germline V gene has CDR1 DFQATT and CDR2 SNEGSKA (reference sequence). The V and J ends lost 5 bases and 0 bases respectively, with 10 bases between them.

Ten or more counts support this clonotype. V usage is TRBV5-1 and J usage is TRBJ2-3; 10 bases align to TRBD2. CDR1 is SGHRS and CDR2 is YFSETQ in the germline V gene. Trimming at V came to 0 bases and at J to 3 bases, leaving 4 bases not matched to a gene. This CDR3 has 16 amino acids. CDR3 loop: CASSLETSGVTDTQYF. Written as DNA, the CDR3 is TGCGCCAGCAGCTTGGAAACTAGCGGGGTGACAGATACGCAGTATTTT.

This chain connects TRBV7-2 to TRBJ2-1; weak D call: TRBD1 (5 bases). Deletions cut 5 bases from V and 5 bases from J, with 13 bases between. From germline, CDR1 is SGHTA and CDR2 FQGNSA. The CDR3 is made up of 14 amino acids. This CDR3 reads CASSLSTANNEQFF. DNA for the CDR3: TGTGCCAGCAGCCTTTCGACAGCCAACAATGAGCAGTTCTTC.

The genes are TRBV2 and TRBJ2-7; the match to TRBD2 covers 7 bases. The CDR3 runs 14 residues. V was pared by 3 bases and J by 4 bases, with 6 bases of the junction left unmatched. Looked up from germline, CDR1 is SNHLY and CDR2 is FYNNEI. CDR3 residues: CASSDGRGGYEQYF. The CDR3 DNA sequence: TGTGCCAGCAGTGACGGGCGGGGAGGGTACGAGCAGTACTTC.

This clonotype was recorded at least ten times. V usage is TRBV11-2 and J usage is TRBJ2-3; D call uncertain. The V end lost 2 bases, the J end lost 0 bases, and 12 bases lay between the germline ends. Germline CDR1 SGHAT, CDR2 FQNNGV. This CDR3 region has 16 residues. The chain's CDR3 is CASSLRSTVSTDTQYF. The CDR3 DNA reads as TGTGCCAGCAGCTTAAGGTCGACGGTGAGCACAGATACGCAGTATTTT.

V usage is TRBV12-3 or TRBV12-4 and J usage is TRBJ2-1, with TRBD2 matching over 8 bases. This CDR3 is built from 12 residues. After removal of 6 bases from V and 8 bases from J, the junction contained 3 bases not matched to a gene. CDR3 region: CASRPGRDEQFF. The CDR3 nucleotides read TGTGCCAGCAGACCCGGGAGGGATGAGCAGTTCTTC.

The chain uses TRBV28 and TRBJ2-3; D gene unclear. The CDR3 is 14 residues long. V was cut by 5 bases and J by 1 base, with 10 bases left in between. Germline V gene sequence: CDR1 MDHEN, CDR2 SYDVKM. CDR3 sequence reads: CASSRPRGTDTQYF. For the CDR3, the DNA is TGTGCCAGCAGTCGCCCCCGGGGCACAGATACGCAGTATTTT.

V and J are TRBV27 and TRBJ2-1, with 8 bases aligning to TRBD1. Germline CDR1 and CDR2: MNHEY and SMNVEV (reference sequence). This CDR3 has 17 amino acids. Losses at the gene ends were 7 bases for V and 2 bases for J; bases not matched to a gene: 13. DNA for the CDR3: TGTGCCAGCAATCTTAACGGTGGACAGGGTGCCTACAATGAGCAGTTCTTC. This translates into CASNLNGGQGAYNEQFF.

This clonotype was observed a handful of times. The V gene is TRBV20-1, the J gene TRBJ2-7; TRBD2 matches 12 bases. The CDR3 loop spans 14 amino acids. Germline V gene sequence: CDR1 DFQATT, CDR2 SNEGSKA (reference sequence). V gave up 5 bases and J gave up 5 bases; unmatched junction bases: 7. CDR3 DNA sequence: TGCAGTGCTGGGGAGGGACTAGCGGGCCACGAGCAGTACTTC. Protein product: CSAGEGLAGHEQYF.

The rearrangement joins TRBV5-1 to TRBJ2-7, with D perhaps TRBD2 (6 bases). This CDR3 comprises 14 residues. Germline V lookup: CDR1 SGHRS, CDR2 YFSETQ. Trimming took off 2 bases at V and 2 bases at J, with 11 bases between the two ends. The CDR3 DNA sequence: TGCGCCAGCAGCTTCGGGAGCGGAACCTACGAGCAGTACTTC. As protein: CASSFGSGTYEQYF.

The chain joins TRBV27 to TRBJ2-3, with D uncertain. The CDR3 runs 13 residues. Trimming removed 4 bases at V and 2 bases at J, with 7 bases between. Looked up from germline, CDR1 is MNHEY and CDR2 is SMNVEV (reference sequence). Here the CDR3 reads CASSSALTDTQYF. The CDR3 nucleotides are TGTGCCAGCAGTTCGGCCCTCACAGATACGCAGTATTTT.

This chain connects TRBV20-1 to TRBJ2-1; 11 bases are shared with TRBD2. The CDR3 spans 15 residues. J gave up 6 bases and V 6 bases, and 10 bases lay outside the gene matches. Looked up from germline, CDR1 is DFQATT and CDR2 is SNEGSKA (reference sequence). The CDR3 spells CSALARLAGSNEQFF. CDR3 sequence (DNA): TGCAGTGCCCTTGCCCGACTAGCGGGAAGCAATGAGCAGTTCTTC.

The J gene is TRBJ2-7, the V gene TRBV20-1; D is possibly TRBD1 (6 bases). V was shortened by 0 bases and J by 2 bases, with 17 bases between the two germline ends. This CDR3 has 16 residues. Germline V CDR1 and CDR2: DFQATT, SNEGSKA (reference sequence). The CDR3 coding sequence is TGCAGTGCTAGAGATTTTATCGCAGGGGTAACCTACGAGCAGTACTTC. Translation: CSARDFIAGVTYEQYF.